This T cell receptor beta chain was recovered during a study of T cell changes during pregnancy in multiple sclerosis. V was pared by 8 bases and J by 5 bases, with 7 bases of the junction left unmatched. This CDR3 region has 14 residues. Germline loops: CDR1 MNHEY, CDR2 SMNVEV (reference sequence). Produced via immunoSEQ multiplex PCR; TCRdb's table is partial and in-frame only. The sample lists around 30,000 clones; around 90% were seen once. This chain links TRBV27 with TRBJ2-7; 12 nucleotides agree with TRBD2. The sequences come from CD8+ T cells from peripheral blood mononuclear cells, collected before pregnancy. The receptor's source is a female donor with multiple sclerosis, enrolled in a pregnancy study. CDR3 sequence reads: CASGLAGGLDEQYF. For the CDR3, the DNA is TGTGCCAGCGGGCTAGCGGGAGGGCTCGACGAGCAGTACTTC.